This passage covers 2 T cell receptor beta chains from one sample sequenced in a study of metastatic and nonmetastatic thyroid tumors. TCRdb reprocessed the PCR reads using MiXCR. The sample has 3,000 to 4,000 clones; nearly 35% are singletons. Each patient went into thyroid surgery without having received any treatment. Specimen: adjacent normal tissue. The receptors were sampled from a female donor with papillary thyroid cancer or a benign thyroid nodule (not recorded which). Some clones in this sample may be carry-over from other donors' samples.

V gene TRBV7-8 combines with J gene TRBJ2-5; D not resolved. Germline V gives CDR1 SGHVS, CDR2 FQNEAQ. Trimming took off 2 bases at V and 2 bases at J, with 6 bases between the two ends. The CDR3 has 13 residues. As DNA, the CDR3 is TGTGCCAGCAGCTTAACAGAGCAAGAGACCCAGTACTTC. Its protein product is CASSLTEQETQYF. Variable domain in full (rest from reference TRBV7-8 and TRBJ2-5): GAGVSQSPRYKVAKRGQDVALRCDPISGHVSLFWYQQALGQGPEFLTYFQNEAQLDKSGLPSDRFFAERPEGSVSTLKIQRTQQEDSAVYLCASSLTEQETQYFGPGTRLLVL.

The gene calls are TRBV30 and TRBJ1-2, with 8 bases fitting TRBD1. V was pared by 2 bases and J by 3 bases, with 5 bases of the junction left unmatched. The CDR3 spans 14 residues. CDR1 and CDR2 (germline): GTSNPN, SVGIG (reference sequence). The chain's CDR3 is CAWSFPGQDYGYTF. CDR3 bases: TGTGCCTGGAGTTTTCCGGGACAGGACTATGGCTACACCTTC.